Reported below is one T cell receptor beta chain. The antigen is not known. The sample originates from a study of cytomegalovirus exposure and HLA in healthy donors. The study, taken as a whole, reports: Some public TCRs appeared in many individuals, while most sequences were rare. As a later analysis showed, a missense DCLRE1C variant was linked to trimming of TCR beta V- and J-genes.

Germline V CDR1 and CDR2: ENHRY, SYGVKD. The CDR3 has 15 amino acids. V lost 2 bases and J lost 5; bases outside the gene matches: 5. The PCR had 60 Vbeta and 13 Jbeta primers. TCRdb's copy holds only in-frame clones and misses some; the assay was immunoSEQ multiplex PCR. This table has approximately 130,000 clones, 70% to 80% appearing once. This TCR came from a man aged 45-65 years in good health and CMV-seronegative. The chain couples TRBV10-3 to TRBJ2-1; TRBD1 aligns across 8 bases. The sequenced material came from PBMCs. The CDR3, as DNA: TGTGCCATCAGTGAGCGGACAGGGATAAACAATGAGCAGTTCTTC. Translated, it gives CAISERTGINNEQFF.